The sequence of this TCR beta chain was determined in a study of blood T cell repertoires in COVID-19. Participants were aged about 18 to 90 years, lived in 24 US areas, and enrolled virtually. Profiled with immunoSEQ multiplex PCR; TCRdb holds only in-frame clones, not every one. The sample holds over 250,000 clones; 75% to 90% are singletons and the top ten take over 2%. The ends were cut back, 4 bases at V and 3 bases at J, with 12 bases in the middle. Germline V gene data show CDR1 as MGHRA and CDR2 as YSYEKL. The CDR3 length is 14 residues. This receptor was obtained from a woman aged 18-35 years who had recovered from COVID-19. This chain links TRBV4-1 with TRBJ1-1, with D possibly TRBD1 on 6 matching bases. Source material: PBMCs or T cells enriched from blood (not recorded which). As DNA, the CDR3 is TGCGCCAGCAGCCTGAGGACAGACTACACTGAAGCTTTCTTT. Its translation: CASSLRTDYTEAFF.